These T cell receptor beta chains were read from a single sample in a study of cytomegalovirus exposure and HLA in healthy donors. Data came from immunoSEQ multiplex PCR; TCRdb stores just in-frame clones and leaves some out. The table lists roughly 120,000 clones, around 75% of them singletons. Sequencing was carried out using PBMCs. These receptors were taken from a woman aged 30 to 39 in good health and CMV-seronegative. Each CDR3 is given with its conserved first and last residue. Each record gives: V gene, CDR3 protein.

TRBV10-3	CAISGRGLSGELFF
TRBV6-5	CASSSGYARPQHF
TRBV30	CAWSQVGQGPSPLHF
TRBV29-1	CSVEGWPTEAKNIQYF
TRBV18	CASSPPGAGNQPQHF
TRBV27	CASSTGTGHTYEQYF
TRBV19	CATRGGWEVVNTEAFF
TRBV25-1	CASSSYTGNTEAFF
TRBV18	CASSPSRLAGVYEQFF
TRBV6-5	CASSYISRRQETQYF
TRBV7-6	CASSLKESNAEQYF
TRBV5-1	CASSLVAGGILISYNEQFF
TRBV30	CAWSVHYEQYF
TRBV15	CATSRGDRGYGYTF
TRBV19	CASSISLNYGYTF